This T cell receptor beta chain derives from a study of shared clonotypes between healthy human individuals. With 3 bases clipped from V and 3 bases from J, the junction kept 3 bases outside the gene matches. The germline CDR1 and CDR2 sequences are LNHNV and YYDKDF (reference sequence). This CDR3 spans 14 amino acids. The authors' processing: Junction-only sequences without quality scores were provided by ImmunoSEQ, so filtering was different. Clones were read by immunoSEQ multiplex PCR, and TCRdb kept only the in-frame ones, dropping some. That table is the source of V, J and clone size, and D and trimming were worked out from the DNA. The sample has over 2 million clones, about 90% seen once; the top ten hold about 0.41%. The study's findings and limits: Rarefaction showed that sequencing of sorted subsets was incomplete (despite large depth). Relative to their counterparts shared across all four donors, non-shared clonotypes exhibited diminished generation probabilities.

Worth noting for this clone: Antigen: not known. Other DNA sequences within the sample encode an identical CDR3.

J is TRBJ2-7 and V is TRBV15; 9 nucleotides line up with TRBD1. This sequence was found in a man aged 18 to 29 in good health. Some clones in this sample may be carry-over from other donors' samples. The sequencing sample was made of naive CD4+ T cells from PBMCs. As to subset: CD45RA+ positively selected. The CDR3 is CATSRGQGGYEQYF. CDR3 in DNA: TGTGCCACCAGCAGGGGACAGGGAGGCTACGAGCAGTACTTC. Together with reference TRBV15 and TRBJ2-7, the CDR3 gives the full variable domain: DAMVIQNPRYQVTQFGKPVTLSCSQTLNHNVMYWYQQKSSQAPKLLFHYYDKDFNNEADTPDNFQSRRPNTSFCFLDIRSPGLGDTAMYLCATSRGQGGYEQYFGPGTRLTVT.